A selection of T cell receptor beta chains follows, all from one sample in a study of T cells in Graves' hyperthyroidism and ophthalmopathy. TCRdb re-derived calls from the multiplex PCR reads in MiXCR, one entry per CDR3 protein. The sample lists some 350,000 distinct CDR3 sequences, around 14% occurring once. The sequencing sample was made of blood. The receptors stem from a woman younger than 30 with Graves' hyperthyroidism that later progressed to Graves' ophthalmopathy. The CDR3 runs from the conserved cysteine through the conserved F or W. D genes are given only for firm matches. A clone size is listed for some rows: how often the clone was seen (once, few, many), or a class if it is expanded.

clone_size d_call j_call v_call cdr3_length cdr3_aa cdr3_nt
few NA TRBJ2-1 TRBV5-5 13 CASSLGPHNEQFF TGTGCCAGCAGCTTGGGACCACACAATGAGCAGTTCTTC
many NA TRBJ2-1 TRBV28 15 CASSPGLPSWGEQFF TGTGCCAGCAGCCCTGGACTTCCGAGCTGGGGTGAGCAGTTCTTC
many NA TRBJ2-1 TRBV28 16 CASSARGTKTYNEQFF TGTGCCAGCAGTGCCAGGGGGACTAAGACCTACAATGAGCAGTTCTTC
few NA TRBJ2-1 TRBV20-1 14 CSAGPGVGYNEQFF TGCAGTGCTGGCCCGGGGGTCGGCTACAATGAGCAGTTCTTC
many NA TRBJ2-7 TRBV18 15 CASSPGQIDTYEQYF TGTGCCAGCTCACCTGGACAGATAGACACCTACGAGCAGTACTTC
many NA TRBJ2-3 TRBV6-1 12 CASTISTDTQYF TGTGCCAGCACCATCAGCACAGATACGCAGTATTTT
many NA TRBJ2-5 TRBV18 13 CASSPPSEETQYF TGTGCCAGCTCACCACCGTCTGAAGAGACCCAGTACTTC
many NA TRBJ1-5 TRBV30 13 CAWRAKGYQPQHF TGTGCCTGGAGGGCCAAGGGGTATCAGCCCCAGCATTTT
many NA TRBJ2-3 TRBV28 19 CASSRELGRTRFSTDTQYF TGTGCCAGCAGTCGTGAACTTGGACGGACAAGATTTTCCACAGATACGCAGTATTTT
few NA TRBJ1-6 TRBV20-1 12 CSASQKWAPLHF TGCAGTGCTAGCCAGAAGTGGGCACCCCTCCACTTT
many NA TRBJ2-3 TRBV11-2 17 CASSLAGRKTSTDTQYF TGTGCCAGCAGCTTAGCCGGCAGGAAAACTAGCACAGATACGCAGTATTTT
many NA TRBJ2-1 TRBV6-1 14 CASSEALRPNEQFF TGTGCCAGCAGTGAAGCGCTTCGACCGAATGAGCAGTTCTTC
many NA TRBJ1-1 TRBV20-1 14 CSARVTGWGAEAFF TGCAGTGCTAGAGTTACAGGGTGGGGCGCTGAAGCTTTCTTT
many NA TRBJ2-3 TRBV30 14 CALEGGRSTDTQYF TGTGCTCTCGAGGGGGGGAGGAGCACAGATACGCAGTATTTT
few TRBD1 TRBJ2-2 TRBV6-4 13 CASTHGQAAKDVF TGTGCCAGCACCCATGGACAGGCAGCAAAGGACGTTTTT
NA TRBD1 TRBJ2-2 TRBV7-9 15 CASSNTGGASRELFF TGTGCCAGCAGTAATACAGGGGGCGCTTCCAGGGAGCTGTTTTTT
many NA TRBJ1-2 TRBV27 16 CASSSTGNLLFYGYTF TGTGCCAGCAGTTCCACCGGGAATCTCCTTTTCTATGGCTACACCTTC
many NA TRBJ2-3 TRBV7-9 14 CASSPGLGTDTQYF TGTGCCAGCAGCCCGGGCCTCGGCACAGATACGCAGTATTTT
many NA TRBJ2-7 TRBV27 15 CASSASPGSRYEQYF TGTGCCAGCAGTGCCTCCCCCGGGAGTCGGTACGAGCAGTACTTC
many NA TRBJ2-5 TRBV11-2 15 CASSWGRGHEETQYF TGTGCCAGCAGCTGGGGCCGGGGGCACGAGGAGACCCAGTACTTC
many NA TRBJ2-7 TRBV20-1 16 CSARIGQERAGYEQYF TGCAGTGCTAGAATTGGACAGGAGAGGGCGGGATACGAGCAGTACTTC
NA NA TRBJ1-5 TRBV3-1 17 CASSQRQGINSNQPQHF TGTGCCAGCAGCCAAAGGCAGGGGATTAATAGCAATCAGCCCCAGCATTTT